This passage covers 10 T cell receptor beta chains from one sample sequenced in a study of graft-versus-host responses after intestinal transplantation. Sequencing used immunoSEQ multiplex PCR; TCRdb keeps in-frame clones, though not all of them. The sample carries 90,000 to 130,000 clones, 85% to 95% recorded once. These receptors' antigens are unknown. This specimen was unstimulated CD8+ T cells sorted from spleen or lymph node cells, taken before transplant. Every receptor here comes from a human donor who was the organ donor for an intestinal transplant.

The gene calls are TRBV27 and TRBJ1-5; D possibly corresponds to TRBD1 (5 bases). This CDR3 is 15 amino acids long. Germline V gives CDR1 MNHEY, CDR2 SMNVEV (reference sequence). Trimming left V 5 bases short and J 0 bases short, with 11 bases between. CDR3 amino acids: CASSPQDFSNQPQHF. The CDR3 DNA reads as TGTGCCAGCAGTCCACAGGACTTTAGCAATCAGCCCCAGCATTTT.

The rearrangement links TRBV5-6 to TRBJ2-2; D is unresolved. The germline V gene encodes CDR1 SGHDT and CDR2 YYEEEE. The CDR3 contains 13 residues. V shed 0 bases and J shed 2 bases, with 2 bases lying between them. The CDR3 nucleotides read TGTGCCAGCAGCTTGGGCAACACCGGGGAGCTGTTTTTT. Translation: CASSLGNTGELFF.

V usage is TRBV6-1 and J usage is TRBJ2-1; D is ambiguous. Trimming took off 1 base at V and 6 bases at J, with 13 bases between the two ends. The CDR3 has 15 residues. Germline V lookup: CDR1 MNHNS, CDR2 SASEGT. CDR3 DNA sequence: TGTGCCAGCAGTGAAGTAATAGCTTTGACCAATGAGCAGTTCTTC. Its protein is CASSEVIALTNEQFF.

The chain links TRBV28 to TRBJ2-3; D may be TRBD1 (5 bases). The CDR3 sequence is 15 residues long. V was clipped by 5 bases and J by 2 bases, with 14 bases between them. The germline gives CDR1 MDHEN, CDR2 SYDVKM. The CDR3 here is CASSPLPGFTDTQYF. DNA of the CDR3: TGTGCCAGCAGTCCCCTTCCAGGGTTCACAGATACGCAGTATTTT.

The chain carries TRBV5-1 and TRBJ1-6, with D possibly matching TRBD1 (5 bases). The CDR3 loop spans 18 amino acids. V lost 2 bases to trimming and J lost 7 bases, with 22 bases between them. Germline V lookup: CDR1 SGHRS, CDR2 YFSETQ. CDR3 protein: CASSFSRDYIGVNSPLHF. The CDR3 coding sequence is TGCGCCAGCAGCTTTAGCCGGGACTACATAGGGGTAAATTCACCCCTCCACTTT.

The rearrangement uses TRBV28 and TRBJ1-1; 7 bases match TRBD1. Germline V gene data show CDR1 as MDHEN and CDR2 as SYDVKM. J was trimmed by 1 base and V by 2 bases; bases with no gene match: 4. This CDR3 region has 15 residues. CDR3 in amino acids: CASSLVPGGNTEAFF. The CDR3 coding sequence is TGTGCCAGCAGTTTAGTCCCAGGGGGGAACACTGAAGCTTTCTTT.

The V gene is TRBV6-1, the J gene TRBJ1-2; tentatively, D is TRBD1 (6 bases). The germline V and J ends were trimmed by 6 bases and 4 bases, with 9 bases remaining between them. There are 12 residues in the CDR3. CDR1 MNHNS and CDR2 SASEGT come from the germline V gene. The CDR3 DNA sequence: TGTGCCAGCAGCCCAGGGGTCTATGGCTACACCTTC. Translated, it gives CASSPGVYGYTF.

The rearrangement links TRBV7-6 to TRBJ1-2, with D unresolved. V dropped 1 base and J dropped 4 bases, with 10 bases sitting between them. The CDR3 has 14 amino acids. Germline values: CDR1 SGHVS, CDR2 FNYEAQ. CDR3 amino acids: CASSLGRSRYGYTF. The CDR3 nucleotides are TGTGCCAGCAGCTTAGGTCGGTCCCGCTATGGCTACACCTTC. Filled out from reference TRBV7-6 and TRBJ1-2, the complete variable domain reads GAGVSQSPRYKVTKRGQDVALRCDPISGHVSLYWYRQALGQGPEFLTYFNYEAQQDKSGLPNDRFSAERPEGSISTLTIQRTEQRDSAMYRCASSLGRSRYGYTFGSGTRLTVV.

V and J are TRBV30 and TRBJ2-7; D gene uncertain. The CDR3 is 11 residues long. Germline-derived CDR1 and CDR2 are GTSNPN and SVGIG (reference sequence). The ends were cut back, 0 bases at V and 12 bases at J, with 12 bases in the middle. CDR3 bases: TGTGCCTGGAGTGTCAGCGCCGAATTGTACTTC. As protein: CAWSVSAELYF.

The genes are TRBV5-1 and TRBJ1-1; a weak D match, TRBD1 (6 bases). There are 15 residues in the CDR3. The germline CDR1 and CDR2 sequences are SGHRS and YFSETQ. Deletions cut 3 bases from V and 3 bases from J, with 15 bases between. The CDR3 spells CASSYRDTGYTEAFF. CDR3 DNA sequence: TGCGCCAGCAGCTACCGGGACACAGGGTACACTGAAGCTTTCTTT.